Shown below are 5 T cell receptor beta chains from a single sample sequenced in a study of T cells in localized non-small cell lung cancer. Here immunoSEQ multiplex PCR was the method, and the copy in TCRdb shows in-frame clones only, minus some. The sample carries more than 2,500 clones, approximately 20% recorded once. Specimen: lung tumor tissue, collected before any cancer treatment. These receptors all stem from a man between 40 and 75 years old with stage I squamous cell lung carcinoma.

CDR3 DNA sequence: TGTGCCAGCAGCGTAGGGGTTACAGCTTCTAATGAAAAACTGTTTTTT. This translates into CASSVGVTASNEKLFF. The V and J genes are TRBV9 and TRBJ1-4; D ambiguous. V lost 0 bases and J 3 bases, leaving 12 bases between the germline ends. Germline V lookup: CDR1 SGDLS, CDR2 YYNGEE. The CDR3 has 16 residues.

V and J are TRBV5-1 and TRBJ2-5; a weak D match, TRBD2 (7 bases). Per germline, CDR1 SGHRS and CDR2 YFSETQ. The V end was cut by 4 bases, the J end by 5 bases, with 15 bases between. This CDR3 comprises 14 residues. The CDR3 region has the DNA TGCGCCAGCAGCCCGTCGGGGGGCCGGGAGACCCAGTACTTC. The encoded protein is CASSPSGGRETQYF.

This clone showed up just a few times. The CDR3 bases are TGTGCCAGCACCTACTGGGCGGCCACCGGGGAGCTGTTTTTT. Its protein is CASTYWAATGELFF. This chain uses TRBV9 with TRBJ2-2; D unresolved. V lost 6 bases and J lost 4, with 13 bases in between. Germline-derived CDR1 and CDR2 are SGDLS and YYNGEE. The CDR3 is made up of 14 amino acids.

The chain employs TRBV9 and TRBJ2-5; TRBD2 agrees at 11 bases. This CDR3 contains 14 residues. V gave up 4 bases and J gave up 3 bases; unmatched junction bases: 2. The V gene's germline CDR1 is SGDLS and CDR2 YYNGEE. The CDR3 DNA reads TGTGCCAGCAGCAGTAGCGGGGGGGAAGAGACCCAGTACTTC. It encodes CASSSSGGEETQYF.

In its sample, this clone was seen a few times. V usage is TRBV11-3 and J usage is TRBJ1-6, with D hard to call. The CDR3 has 14 amino acids. With 5 bases removed from V and 5 bases from J, the gap between germline ends came to 10 bases. CDR1 SGHNT and CDR2 YENEEA come from the germline V gene. The CDR3 is CASSEWADNSPLHF. CDR3 nucleotide sequence: TGTGCCAGCAGCGAATGGGCAGATAATTCACCCCTCCACTTT.